Following are 3 T cell receptor beta chains from one sample sequenced in a study of chemoradiotherapy in HPV16-positive cancers. Some clones are missing from TCRdb's copy, which holds only in-frame ones; the method was immunoSEQ multiplex PCR. Counted here are 4,200 or so clones, roughly 80% occurring once; the ten biggest clones make up 15% to 20%. This specimen consisted of tumor tissue, obtained from a patient who underwent chemoradiotherapy. The receptors come from a human donor with HPV-associated anogenital cancer.

This sequence joins TRBV13 and TRBJ2-1; D uncertain. The V end was cut by 0 bases, the J end by 4 bases, with 1 base between. The CDR3 contains 12 residues. The germline V gene has CDR1 PRHDT and CDR2 FYEKMQ (reference sequence). The CDR3 region is CASSLGYNEQFF. CDR3 coding DNA: TGTGCCAGCAGCTTAGGGTACAATGAGCAGTTCTTC.

The chain combines TRBV7-8 with TRBJ2-5; 11 nucleotides match TRBD2. CDR1 SGHVS and CDR2 FQNEAQ come from the germline V gene. The V and J ends lost 5 bases and 5 bases, in that order; junction bases with no gene match: 13. The CDR3 length is 17 residues. CDR3 nucleotide sequence: TGTGCCAGCAGCGAGAAACTTAGCGGGGGGGCCTGGGAGACCCAGTACTTC. This encodes CASSEKLSGGAWETQYF.

The rearrangement links TRBV7-8 to TRBJ1-4; no clear D. This CDR3 spans 14 amino acids. Germline V gene lookup returns CDR1 SGHVS and CDR2 FQNEAQ. V lost 5 bases and J 7 bases, leaving 14 bases between the germline ends. The CDR3 DNA reads as TGTGCCAGCAGCCCGGACGGTTTAGGTGAAAAACTGTTTTTT. As protein: CASSPDGLGEKLFF.